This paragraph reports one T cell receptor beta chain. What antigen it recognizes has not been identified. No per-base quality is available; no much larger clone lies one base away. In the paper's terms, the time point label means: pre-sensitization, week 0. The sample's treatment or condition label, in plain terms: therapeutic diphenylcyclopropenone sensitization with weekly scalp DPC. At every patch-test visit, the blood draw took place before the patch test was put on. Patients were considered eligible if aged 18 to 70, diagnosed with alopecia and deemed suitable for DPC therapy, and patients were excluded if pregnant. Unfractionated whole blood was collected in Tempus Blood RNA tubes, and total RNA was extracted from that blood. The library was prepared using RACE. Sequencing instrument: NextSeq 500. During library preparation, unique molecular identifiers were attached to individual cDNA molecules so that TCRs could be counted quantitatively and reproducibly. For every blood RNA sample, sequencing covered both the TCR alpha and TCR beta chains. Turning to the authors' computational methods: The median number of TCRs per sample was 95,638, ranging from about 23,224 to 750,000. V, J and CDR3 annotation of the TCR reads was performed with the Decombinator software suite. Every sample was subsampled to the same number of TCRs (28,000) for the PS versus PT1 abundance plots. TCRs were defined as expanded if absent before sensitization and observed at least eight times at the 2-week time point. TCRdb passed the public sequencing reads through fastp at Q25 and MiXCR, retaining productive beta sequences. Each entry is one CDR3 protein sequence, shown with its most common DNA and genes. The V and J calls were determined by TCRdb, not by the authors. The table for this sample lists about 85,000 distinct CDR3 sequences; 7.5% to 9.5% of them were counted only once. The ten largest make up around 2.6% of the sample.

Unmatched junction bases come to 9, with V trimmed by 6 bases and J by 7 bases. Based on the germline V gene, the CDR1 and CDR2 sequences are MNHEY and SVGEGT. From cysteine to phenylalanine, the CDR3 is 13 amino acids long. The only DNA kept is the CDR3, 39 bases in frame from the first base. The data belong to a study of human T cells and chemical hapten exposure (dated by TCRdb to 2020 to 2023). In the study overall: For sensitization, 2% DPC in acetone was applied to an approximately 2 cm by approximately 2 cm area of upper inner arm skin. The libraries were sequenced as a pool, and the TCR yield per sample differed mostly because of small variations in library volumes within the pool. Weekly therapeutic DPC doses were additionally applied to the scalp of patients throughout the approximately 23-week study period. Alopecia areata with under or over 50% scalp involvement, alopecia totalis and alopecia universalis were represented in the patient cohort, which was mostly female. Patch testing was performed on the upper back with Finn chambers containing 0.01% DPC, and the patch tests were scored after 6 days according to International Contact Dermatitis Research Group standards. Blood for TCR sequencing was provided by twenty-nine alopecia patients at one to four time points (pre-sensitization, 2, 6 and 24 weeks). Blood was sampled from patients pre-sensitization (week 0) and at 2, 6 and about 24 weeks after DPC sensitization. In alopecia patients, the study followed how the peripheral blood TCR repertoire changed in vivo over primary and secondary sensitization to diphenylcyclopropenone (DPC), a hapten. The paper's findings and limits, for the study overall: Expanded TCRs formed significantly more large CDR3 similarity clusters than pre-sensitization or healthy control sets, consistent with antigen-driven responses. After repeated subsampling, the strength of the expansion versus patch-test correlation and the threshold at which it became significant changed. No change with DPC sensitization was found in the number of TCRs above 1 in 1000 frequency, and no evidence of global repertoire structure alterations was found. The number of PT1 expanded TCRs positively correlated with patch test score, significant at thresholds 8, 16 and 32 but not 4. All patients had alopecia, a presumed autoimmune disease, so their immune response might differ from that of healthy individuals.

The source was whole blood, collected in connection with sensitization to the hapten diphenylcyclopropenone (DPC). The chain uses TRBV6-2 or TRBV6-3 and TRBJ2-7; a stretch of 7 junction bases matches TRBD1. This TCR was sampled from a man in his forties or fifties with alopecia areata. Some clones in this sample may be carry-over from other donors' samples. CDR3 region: CASRRQGPAEQYF. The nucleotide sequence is TGTGCCAGCAGACGACAGGGCCCCGCGGAGCAGTACTTC.